A single sample is the source of the 7 T cell receptor beta chains below, sequenced in a study of identifying expanded T cells in peripheral blood. This table comes from immunoSEQ multiplex PCR, and its TCRdb copy is limited to in-frame clones, with some not included. The sample holds 100,000 to 150,000 clones, approximately 88% seen once. The sequenced sample consisted of blood. The receptors originated from a person aged 18-69 years in good health.

The chain employs TRBV2 and TRBJ1-2; unclear D gene. The V end was cut by 6 bases, the J end by 8 bases, with 10 bases between. Germline V gene lookup returns CDR1 SNHLY and CDR2 FYNNEI. The CDR3 covers 11 residues. CDR3 protein: CASRDYYGYTF. DNA for the CDR3: TGTGCCAGCAGGGACTATTACGGCTACACCTTC.

This chain uses TRBV19 with TRBJ2-7; D might be TRBD2 (5 bases). CDR3 size: 16 residues. Germline values: CDR1 LNHDA, CDR2 SQIVND (reference sequence). Trimming left V 10 bases short and J 2 bases short, with 24 bases between. CDR3 loop: CATSARSGLNPYEQYF. Here the CDR3 DNA reads TGTGCCACCTCTGCGCGTTCGGGGTTAAATCCCTACGAGCAGTACTTC.

This sequence joins TRBV11-2 and TRBJ1-1, with 7 bases fitting TRBD1. CDR1 is SGHAT, CDR2 FQNNGV, per germline. With V trimmed by 7 bases and J by 7 bases, 12 bases remained unmatched. The length of the CDR3 is 14 residues. The CDR3 sequence: CASTTSTGVGEAFF. As DNA, the CDR3 is TGTGCCAGCACCACATCAACAGGGGTTGGTGAAGCTTTCTTT.

The chain couples TRBV18 to TRBJ2-7; 9 bases align to TRBD1. V shed 1 base, J shed 4 bases, and the junction held 5 bases outside the gene matches. This CDR3 region has 15 residues. Per the germline V gene, CDR1 is KGHSH and CDR2 is LQKENI. CDR3 protein: CASSPRGTGSYEQYF. The CDR3 DNA follows: TGTGCCAGCTCACCACGCGGGACAGGGTCATACGAGCAGTACTTC.

This chain connects TRBV30 to TRBJ1-2; D gene unclear. The CDR3 contains 15 residues. V lost 1 base and J 0 bases, leaving 12 bases between the germline ends. CDR1 GTSNPN and CDR2 SVGIG come from the germline V gene (reference sequence). The CDR3 loop reads CAWSAMGRSNYGYTF. Written as DNA, the CDR3 is TGTGCCTGGAGTGCCATGGGCAGGTCTAACTATGGCTACACCTTC.

The chain carries TRBV7-9 and TRBJ2-1; a weak D match, TRBD2 (5 bases). V dropped 5 bases and J dropped 4 bases, with 15 bases sitting between them. CDR3 size: 15 residues. Germline V CDR1 and CDR2: SEHNR, FQNEAQ (reference sequence). CDR3 coding DNA: TGTGCCAGCAGCATCCGCGGGCCCCTGTACAATGAGCAGTTCTTC. Residues: CASSIRGPLYNEQFF.

The gene calls are TRBV19 and TRBJ2-7; tentative D call: TRBD2 (6 bases). Germline values: CDR1 LNHDA, CDR2 SQIVND (reference sequence). The CDR3 has 17 amino acids. V lost 6 bases and J 7 bases, leaving 28 bases between the germline ends. The CDR3 coding sequence is TGTGCCAGTAGACCGGGACTTCTTTCCTACGCCTCAGAAGAGCAGTACTTC. It codes for CASRPGLLSYASEEQYF.